The 11 T cell receptor beta chains given below trace back to one sample, sequenced in a study of regulatory T cells in long-lasting Graves disease. Time point: persistent/refractory GD, antithyroid drugs over 5 years with positive TRAb. PBMC-extracted RNA yielded the TCR library. Researchers made TCR beta libraries by using iRepertoire HTBI primers and running Arm-PCR on CDR3 regions. MiXCR, run by TCRdb on the multiplex PCR reads, gives a single entry per CDR3 protein. The top ten hold roughly 6.9% of the sample, which has roughly 500,000 distinct CDR3 sequences, 20% to 25% seen once. The specimen was peripheral blood mononuclear cells (PBMCs), collected when the disease was refractory, from a patient treated with antithyroid drugs. The receptors derive from a female donor with Graves disease.

The chain couples TRBV28 to TRBJ1-1; a weak D match, TRBD1 (6 bases). The CDR3 is made up of 16 amino acids. Germline V CDR1 and CDR2: MDHEN, SYDVKM. V lost 6 bases and J 3 bases, leaving 20 bases between the germline ends. The DNA of the CDR3 is TGTGCCAGCAGCCGGCCTTTGAGGAAGGGGGACACTGAAGCTTTCTTT. As protein: CASSRPLRKGDTEAFF.

This clonotype was picked up many times. The rearrangement uses TRBV28 and TRBJ1-1; D unresolved. The CDR3 totals 13 residues. Looked up from germline, CDR1 is MDHEN and CDR2 is SYDVKM. The ends were cut back, 10 bases at V and 7 bases at J, with 19 bases in the middle. CDR3 protein: CATSRRFPIEAFF. CDR3 DNA: TGTGCCACAAGCCGCAGGTTCCCCATTGAAGCTTTCTTT.

This clonotype came up many times. The chain employs TRBV7-2 and TRBJ2-5; D not certain. The CDR3 spans 16 residues. Germline V gene data show CDR1 as SGHTA and CDR2 as FQGNSA. V was trimmed by 2 bases and J by 4 bases, leaving 17 bases between them. This CDR3 is CASSLSFGIAGETQYF. In DNA form, the CDR3 reads TGTGCCAGCAGCTTATCATTTGGGATAGCAGGAGAGACCCAGTACTTC.

This clonotype occurred many times. This rearrangement joins TRBV6-5 to TRBJ1-4, with 8 bases matching TRBD1. This CDR3 is 15 amino acids long. With V trimmed by 4 bases and J by 5 bases, 6 bases remained unmatched. Per the germline V gene, CDR1 is MNHEY and CDR2 is SVGAGI. CDR3: CASSLGQVPNEKLFF. The CDR3 nucleotides are TGTGCCAGCAGTTTGGGACAGGTACCAAATGAAAAACTGTTTTTT.

To note about this clonotype: A read error may account for a junction end that differs from germline. The CDR3 DNA is TGTGCCAACAGCCAAGGCAATAGCGAAGACAAGAGGGCCCAGTACTTC. It codes for CANSQGNSEDKRAQYF. This chain joins TRBV3-1 and TRBJ2-5, with D maybe TRBD2 (5 bases). CDR3 length: 16 amino acids. Germline V gene sequence: CDR1 LGHDT, CDR2 YNNKEL (reference sequence).

This clonotype was observed at least ten times. The rearrangement links TRBV19 to TRBJ2-7, with D tentatively TRBD1 or TRBD2 (5 bases each). CDR3 length: 14 amino acids. Trimming left V 1 base short and J 3 bases short, with 10 bases between. Germline V lookup: CDR1 LNHDA, CDR2 SQIVND (reference sequence). For the CDR3, the DNA is TGTGCCAGTAGTATAGGAGGGGTCCACTACGAGCAGTACTTC. As protein: CASSIGGVHYEQYF. Full variable domain (outside the CDR3, taken from reference TRBV19 and TRBJ2-7): DGGITQSPKYLFRKEGQNVTLSCEQNLNHDAMYWYRQDPGQGLRLIYYSQIVNDFQKGDIAEGYSVSREKKESFPLTVTSAQKNPTAFYLCASSIGGVHYEQYFGPGTRLTVT.

This chain connects TRBV19 to TRBJ1-1; possible D gene TRBD1, 5 bases. V lost 4 bases and J 1 base, leaving 13 bases between the germline ends. CDR1 is LNHDA, CDR2 SQIVND, per germline (reference sequence). This CDR3 has 15 amino acids. CDR3 loop: CASSRLGDPNTEAFF. The CDR3 coding sequence is TGTGCCAGTAGTAGGTTGGGGGACCCGAACACTGAAGCTTTCTTT.

Points on this clonotype: This sequence may be a read error, since a much larger clone differs from it by one base. This CDR3 fails to terminate in the conserved phenylalanine or tryptophan, so it likely reflects a read error. V and J are TRBV29-1 and TRBJ2-7, with D possibly matching TRBD1 (6 bases). The V end lost 5 bases, the J end lost 2 bases, and 13 bases lay between the germline ends. This CDR3 region has 13 residues. CDR1 is SQVTM, CDR2 ANQGSEA, per germline. As DNA, the CDR3 is TGCAGCGTTTGGGCAGGGGCAACCTACGAGCAGTACATC. Encoded protein: CSVWAGATYEQYI.

In this sample, this clonotype turned up many times. This chain connects TRBV28 to TRBJ1-2; D gene uncertain. The V and J ends lost 6 bases and 3 bases respectively, with 8 bases between them. This CDR3 comprises 12 residues. Germline assignment: CDR1 MDHEN and CDR2 SYDVKM. The CDR3 sequence is CASSGGHYGYTF. The CDR3 coding sequence is TGTGCCAGCAGCGGAGGGCACTATGGCTACACCTTC.

A note on this clonotype: A much larger clone differs from this one at a single base, so this may be a read error. V usage is TRBV28 and J usage is TRBJ1-2; D uncertain. CDR3 length: 14 residues. Germline V CDR1 and CDR2: MDHEN, SYDVKM. The CDR3 loop reads CTSSLPANHYGYTF. The CDR3 DNA follows: TGTACCAGCAGCTTACCAGCCAACCACTATGGCTACACCTTC.

The chain links TRBV4-1 to TRBJ2-7; TRBD1 matches 10 bases. This CDR3 comprises 15 residues. Trimming removed 4 bases from V and 3 bases from J; junction bases left unmatched: 6. Germline values: CDR1 MGHRA, CDR2 YSYEKL. The CDR3 region has the DNA TGCGCCAGCAGCCGGGGACAGGGGCCTGGCTACGAGCAGTACTTC. This gives the protein CASSRGQGPGYEQYF.